This TCR beta chain was recovered during a study of blood T cell repertoires in COVID-19. Germline CDR1 reads SEHNR; CDR2 reads FQNEAQ (reference sequence). V was pared by 1 base and J by 6 bases, with 16 bases between. The CDR3 consists of 16 residues. Followed longitudinally, the Seattle patients had been enrolled during active infection. TCRdb's copy holds only in-frame clones and misses some; the assay was immunoSEQ multiplex PCR. Of 300,000 to 450,000 clones detected, around nine tenths appear once; the ten largest clones hold roughly 3.9%. The gene calls are TRBV7-9 and TRBJ2-1; the D gene is possibly TRBD1 (6 bases). The sample taken for sequencing was peripheral blood. The sequence was obtained from a woman in her sixties with COVID-19, enrolled during active disease. The CDR3 DNA reads as TGTGCCAGCAGCTTAGGTCAGGGGCCGGTGAGCAATGAGCAGTTCTTC. Amino acid sequence: CASSLGQGPVSNEQFF.